The entry below describes one TCR beta chain. The sample is drawn from a study of blood T cell repertoires in COVID-19. Study context: Nucleic acid was either cDNA or gDNA, and it came from T cells, B-cell-depleted T cells, or PBMCs.

Some clones are missing from TCRdb's copy, which holds only in-frame ones; the method was immunoSEQ multiplex PCR. The profile shows approximately 200,000 clones, more than 75% of them singletons. This CDR3 spans 14 amino acids. Germline CDR1 LNHDA, CDR2 SQIVND (reference sequence). Trimming stripped 1 base from V and 2 bases from J, with 9 bases between. V gene TRBV19 combines with J gene TRBJ2-7, with D possibly being TRBD2 (5 bases). Sequencing was carried out using peripheral blood. The origin of this receptor is a man between 60 and 75 years old who had recovered from COVID-19. This CDR3 reads CASSIAAATYEQYF. The CDR3 DNA reads TGTGCCAGTAGTATAGCAGCGGCTACCTACGAGCAGTACTTC.